This T cell receptor (beta chain) was retrieved from a study of chemoradiotherapy in HPV16-positive cancers. General study results and limits: Only two HPV16-positive patients supplied the functional HPV-specificity definition. For HPV16-positive patients, expanding HPV-responsive T cells associated with longer recurrence-free survival. During treatment, candidate HPV-specific clones and E7-related motifs expanded in tumor.

Concerning this clone: Antigen specificity is unknown.

Produced via immunoSEQ multiplex PCR; TCRdb's table is partial and in-frame only. The data contain more than 20,000 clones, 87% of them seen just once; the ten biggest clones take up about 2.3%. The CDR3 has 15 amino acids. From germline, CDR1 is LNHNV and CDR2 YYDKDF (reference sequence). V lost 0 bases to trimming and J lost 5 bases, with 14 bases between them. Repeated repertoire sampling spanned the course of chemoradiotherapy. The starting material was blood, obtained from a patient who underwent chemoradiotherapy. This rearrangement joins TRBV15 to TRBJ2-7, with D unclear. The clonotype originates from a human donor with HPV-associated anogenital cancer. The CDR3 DNA reads TGTGCCACCAGCAGAGACGTGTGGGGTCTGAACGAGCAGTACTTC. It codes for CATSRDVWGLNEQYF. Full variable domain (missing parts from reference TRBV15 and TRBJ2-7): DAMVIQNPRYQVTQFGKPVTLSCSQTLNHNVMYWYQQKSSQAPKLLFHYYDKDFNNEADTPDNFQSRRPNTSFCFLDIRSPGLGDTAMYLCATSRDVWGLNEQYFGPGTRLTVT.